One sample yielded the 2 T cell receptor beta chains listed below, sequenced in a study of blood T cell repertoires in COVID-19. Profiled with immunoSEQ multiplex PCR; TCRdb holds only in-frame clones, not every one. The table lists approximately 46,000 clones, 75% to 95% of them singletons, with approximately 6% in the top ten. The source material was peripheral blood. These receptor sequences come from a man aged 65 to 79 with active COVID-19.

V gene TRBV7-9 combines with J gene TRBJ2-1; weak D call: TRBD2 (6 bases). The CDR3 is 16 amino acids. Germline assignment: CDR1 SEHNR and CDR2 FQNEAQ (reference sequence). Trimming shortened V by 3 bases and J by 4 bases, and 16 bases separated the two germline ends. The CDR3 loop is CASSLRQGGSYNEQFF. In DNA form, the CDR3 reads TGTGCCAGCAGCTTGAGGCAGGGAGGTAGTTACAATGAGCAGTTCTTC.

The chain uses TRBV18 and TRBJ1-1, with unresolved D. CDR1 is KGHSH, CDR2 LQKENI, per germline. The length of the CDR3 is 13 residues. Deletions cut 3 bases from V and 10 bases from J, with 15 bases between. CDR3 nucleotide sequence: TGTGCCAGCTCACCTCGGGGAGAGGGAGGAGCTTTCTTT. Its protein is CASSPRGEGGAFF.